This T cell receptor beta chain was observed in a study of blood T cell repertoires in COVID-19. Overall study: The origin of the acute and convalescent COVID-19 samples was the United States, Italy and Spain. PBMCs, B-cell-depleted T cells, or T cells were the source of the cDNA or gDNA that made up the material.

Authors' analysis steps: Reference gene primer amplification in the assay estimated nucleated cell counts. The method was immunoSEQ multiplex PCR; TCRdb's version includes in-frame clones alone and lacks a portion of them. From that table come the V and J calls and clone size; the DNA was used to work out D and trimming. The sample includes approximately 410,000 clones, 80% to 90% seen only once; the top ten take over 1.3%. Germline values: CDR1 SGHTA, CDR2 FQGNSA. This CDR3 spans 13 amino acids. V lost 1 base to trimming and J lost 10 bases, with 8 bases between them. The V and J genes are TRBV7-2 and TRBJ1-6; D is perhaps TRBD1 (5 bases). The receptor's source is a woman aged 25 to 39 with active or convalescent COVID-19. Sequencing used peripheral blood. DNA for the CDR3: TGTGCCAGCAGCTTAGGGGGGGAATCACCCCTCCACTTT. It yields the protein CASSLGGESPLHF.